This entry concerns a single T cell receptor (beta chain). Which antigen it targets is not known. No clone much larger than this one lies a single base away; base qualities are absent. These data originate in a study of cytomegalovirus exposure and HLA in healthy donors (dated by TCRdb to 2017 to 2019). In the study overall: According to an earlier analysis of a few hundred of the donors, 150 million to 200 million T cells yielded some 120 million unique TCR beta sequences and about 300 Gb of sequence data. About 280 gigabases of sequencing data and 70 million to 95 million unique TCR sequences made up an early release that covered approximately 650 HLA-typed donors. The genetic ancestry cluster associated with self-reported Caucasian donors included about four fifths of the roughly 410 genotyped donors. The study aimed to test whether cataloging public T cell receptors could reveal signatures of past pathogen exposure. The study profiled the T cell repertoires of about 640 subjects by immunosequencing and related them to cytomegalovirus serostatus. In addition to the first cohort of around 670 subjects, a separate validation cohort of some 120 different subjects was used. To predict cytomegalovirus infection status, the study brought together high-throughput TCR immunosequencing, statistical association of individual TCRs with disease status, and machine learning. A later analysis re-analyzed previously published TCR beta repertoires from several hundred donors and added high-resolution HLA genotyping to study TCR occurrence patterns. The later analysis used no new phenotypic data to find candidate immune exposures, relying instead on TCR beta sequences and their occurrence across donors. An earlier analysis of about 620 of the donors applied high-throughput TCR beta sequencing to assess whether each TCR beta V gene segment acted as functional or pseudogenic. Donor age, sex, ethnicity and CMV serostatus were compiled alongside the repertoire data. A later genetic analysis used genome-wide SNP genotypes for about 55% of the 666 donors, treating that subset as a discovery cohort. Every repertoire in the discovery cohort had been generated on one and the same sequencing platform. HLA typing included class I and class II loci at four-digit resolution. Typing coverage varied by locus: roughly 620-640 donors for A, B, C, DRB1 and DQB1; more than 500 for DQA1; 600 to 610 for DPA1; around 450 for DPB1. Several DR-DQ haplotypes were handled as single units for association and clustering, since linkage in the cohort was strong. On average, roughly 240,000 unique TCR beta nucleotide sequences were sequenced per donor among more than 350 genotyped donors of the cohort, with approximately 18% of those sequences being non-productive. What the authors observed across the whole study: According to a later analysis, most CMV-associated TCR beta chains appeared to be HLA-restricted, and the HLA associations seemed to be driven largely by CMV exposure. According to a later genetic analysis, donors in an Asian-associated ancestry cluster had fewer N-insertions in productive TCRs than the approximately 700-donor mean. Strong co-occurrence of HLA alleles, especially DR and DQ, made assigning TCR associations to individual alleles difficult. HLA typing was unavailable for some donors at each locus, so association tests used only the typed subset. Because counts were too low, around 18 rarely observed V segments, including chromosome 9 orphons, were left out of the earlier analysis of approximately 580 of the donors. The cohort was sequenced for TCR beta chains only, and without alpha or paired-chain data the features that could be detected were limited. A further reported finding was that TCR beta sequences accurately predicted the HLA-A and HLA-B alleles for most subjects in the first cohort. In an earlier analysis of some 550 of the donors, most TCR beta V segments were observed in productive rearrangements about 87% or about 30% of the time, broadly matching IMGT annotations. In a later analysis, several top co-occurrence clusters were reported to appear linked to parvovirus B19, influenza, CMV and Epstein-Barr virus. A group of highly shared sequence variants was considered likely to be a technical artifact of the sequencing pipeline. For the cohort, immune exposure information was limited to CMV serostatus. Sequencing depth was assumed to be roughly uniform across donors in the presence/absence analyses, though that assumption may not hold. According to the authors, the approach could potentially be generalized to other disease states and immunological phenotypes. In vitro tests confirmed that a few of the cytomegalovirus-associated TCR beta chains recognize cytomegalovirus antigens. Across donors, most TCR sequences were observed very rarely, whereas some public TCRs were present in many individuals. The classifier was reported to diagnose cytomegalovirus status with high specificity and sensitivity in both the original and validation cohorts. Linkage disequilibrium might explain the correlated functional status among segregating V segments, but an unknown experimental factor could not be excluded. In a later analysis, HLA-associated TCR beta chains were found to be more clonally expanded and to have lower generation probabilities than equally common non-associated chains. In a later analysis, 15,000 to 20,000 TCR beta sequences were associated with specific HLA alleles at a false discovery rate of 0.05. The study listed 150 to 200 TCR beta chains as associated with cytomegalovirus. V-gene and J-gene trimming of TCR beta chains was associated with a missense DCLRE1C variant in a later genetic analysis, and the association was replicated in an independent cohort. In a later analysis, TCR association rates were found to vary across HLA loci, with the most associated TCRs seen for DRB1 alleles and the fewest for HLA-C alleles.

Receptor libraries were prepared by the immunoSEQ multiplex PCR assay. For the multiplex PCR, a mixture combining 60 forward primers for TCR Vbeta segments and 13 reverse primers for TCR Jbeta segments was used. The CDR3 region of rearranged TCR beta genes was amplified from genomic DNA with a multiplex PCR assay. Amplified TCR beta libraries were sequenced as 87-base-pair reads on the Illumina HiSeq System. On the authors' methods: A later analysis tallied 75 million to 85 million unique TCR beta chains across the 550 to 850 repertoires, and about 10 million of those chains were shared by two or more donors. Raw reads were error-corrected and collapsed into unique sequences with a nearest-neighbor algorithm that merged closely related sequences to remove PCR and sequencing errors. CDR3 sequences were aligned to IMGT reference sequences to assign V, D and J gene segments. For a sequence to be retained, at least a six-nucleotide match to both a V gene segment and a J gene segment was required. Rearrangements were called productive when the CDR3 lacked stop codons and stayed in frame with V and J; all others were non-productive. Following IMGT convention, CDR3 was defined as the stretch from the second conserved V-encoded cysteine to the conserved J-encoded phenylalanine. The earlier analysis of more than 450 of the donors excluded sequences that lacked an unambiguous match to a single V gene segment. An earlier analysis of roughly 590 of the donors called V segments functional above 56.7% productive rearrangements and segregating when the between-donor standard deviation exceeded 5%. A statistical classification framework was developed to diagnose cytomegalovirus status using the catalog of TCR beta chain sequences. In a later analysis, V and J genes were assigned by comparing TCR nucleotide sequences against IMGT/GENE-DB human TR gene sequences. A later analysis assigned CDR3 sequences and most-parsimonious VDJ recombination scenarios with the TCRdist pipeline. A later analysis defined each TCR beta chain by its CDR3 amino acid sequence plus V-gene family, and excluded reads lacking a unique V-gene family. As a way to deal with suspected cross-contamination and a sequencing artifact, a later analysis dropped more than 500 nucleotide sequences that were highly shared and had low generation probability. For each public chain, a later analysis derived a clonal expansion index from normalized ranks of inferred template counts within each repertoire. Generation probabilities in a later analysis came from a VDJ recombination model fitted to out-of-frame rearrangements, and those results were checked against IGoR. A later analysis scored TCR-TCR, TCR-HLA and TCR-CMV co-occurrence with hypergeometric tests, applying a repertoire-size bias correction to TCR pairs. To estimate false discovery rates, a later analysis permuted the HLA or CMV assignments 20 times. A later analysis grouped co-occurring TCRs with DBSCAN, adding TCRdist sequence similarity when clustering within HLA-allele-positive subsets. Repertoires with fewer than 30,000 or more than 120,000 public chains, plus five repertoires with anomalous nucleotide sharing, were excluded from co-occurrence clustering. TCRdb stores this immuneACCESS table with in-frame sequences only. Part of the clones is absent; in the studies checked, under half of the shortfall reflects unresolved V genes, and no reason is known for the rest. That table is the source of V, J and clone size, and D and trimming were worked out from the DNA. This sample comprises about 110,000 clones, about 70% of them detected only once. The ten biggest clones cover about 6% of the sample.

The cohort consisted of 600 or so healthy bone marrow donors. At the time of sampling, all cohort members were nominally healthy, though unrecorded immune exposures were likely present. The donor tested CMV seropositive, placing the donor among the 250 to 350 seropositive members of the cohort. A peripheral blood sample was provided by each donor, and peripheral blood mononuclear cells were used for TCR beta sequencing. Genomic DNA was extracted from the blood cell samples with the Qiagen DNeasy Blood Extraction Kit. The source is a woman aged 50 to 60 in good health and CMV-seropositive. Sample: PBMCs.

CDR3 sequence: CASSLVSRATDTQYF. The bases are TGTGCCAGCAGCTTGGTTAGCAGGGCCACAGATACGCAGTATTTT. The chain links TRBV5-5 with TRBJ2-3, and TRBD1 may be the D gene, going by 5 matching bases. The germline V gene (reference sequence) provides CDR1 SGHKS and CDR2 YYEKEE. Trimming removed 0 bases from V and 2 bases from J, leaving 10 bases between the germline ends. The CDR3 covers 15 residues, taking in both the cysteine and the phenylalanine. Only the CDR3 DNA is retained, 45 bases long and in frame from the first base.